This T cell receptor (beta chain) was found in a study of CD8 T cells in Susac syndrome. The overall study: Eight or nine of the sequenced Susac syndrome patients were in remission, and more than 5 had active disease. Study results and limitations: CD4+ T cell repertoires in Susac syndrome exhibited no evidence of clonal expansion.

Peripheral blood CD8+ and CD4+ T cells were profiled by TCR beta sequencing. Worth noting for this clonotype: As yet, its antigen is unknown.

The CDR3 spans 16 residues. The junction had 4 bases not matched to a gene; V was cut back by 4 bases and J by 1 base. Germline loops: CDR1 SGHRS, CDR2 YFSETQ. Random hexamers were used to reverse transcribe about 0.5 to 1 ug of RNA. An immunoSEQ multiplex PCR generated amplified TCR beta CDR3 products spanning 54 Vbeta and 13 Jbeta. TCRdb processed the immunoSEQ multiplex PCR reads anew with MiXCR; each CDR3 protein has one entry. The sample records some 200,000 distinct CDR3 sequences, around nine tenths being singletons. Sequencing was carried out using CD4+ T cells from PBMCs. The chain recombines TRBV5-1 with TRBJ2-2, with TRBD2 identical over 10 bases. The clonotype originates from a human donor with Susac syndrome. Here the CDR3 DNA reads TGCGCCAGCAGCCTAAGGACTAGCGGGAACACCGGGGAGCTGTTTTTT. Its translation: CASSLRTSGNTGELFF.